The 8 T cell receptor beta chains reported below all come from one sample, sequenced in a study of T-cell memory formation after mild COVID-19. Using its own MiXCR run on the 5' RACE reads, TCRdb lists one record per CDR3 protein. The sample carries a few hundred thousand distinct CDR3 sequences, 15% to 20% recorded once. Material: PBMCs or a T cell subset sorted from them (not recorded which). Receptors originate from a man younger than 35 who had mild COVID-19 (a few samples of this study predate the infection). Cell type and time point are not known.

This chain uses TRBV2 with TRBJ2-3, with 9 bases aligning to TRBD2. J was trimmed by 7 bases and V by 6 bases; bases with no gene match: 8. Germline V gene sequence: CDR1 SNHLY, CDR2 FYNNEI. This CDR3 has 14 amino acids. The CDR3 nucleotides are TGTGCCAGCAGCGCGGGGGGGAGCGGTTATACGCAGTATTTT. Residues: CASSAGGSGYTQYF.

The chain carries TRBV27 and TRBJ2-5, with a tentative D call TRBD2 (6 bases). Germline V gene data show CDR1 as MNHEY and CDR2 as SMNVEV (reference sequence). The CDR3 is 15 residues long. V dropped 2 bases and J dropped 2 bases, with 12 bases sitting between them. CDR3 region: CASSLSPGRQETQYF. The CDR3 DNA follows: TGTGCCAGCAGTTTAAGTCCTGGGAGGCAAGAGACCCAGTACTTC.

V is TRBV6-1 and J is TRBJ2-7; tentatively, D is TRBD1 (6 bases). The germline CDR1 and CDR2 sequences are MNHNS and SASEGT. The CDR3 is 13 amino acids. The V gene lost 3 bases and the J gene lost 6 bases, with 12 bases spanning the gap. In DNA, the CDR3 is TGTGCCAGCAGTGATAACCTAGGGGGCGAGCAGTACGTC. The encoded protein is CASSDNLGGEQYV.

The chain has TRBV29-1 and TRBJ1-5; 10 bases fit TRBD1. The CDR3 contains 13 residues. After removal of 5 bases from V and 6 bases from J, the junction contained 4 bases not matched to a gene. CDR1 and CDR2 from the germline V gene are SQVTM and ANQGSEA. The CDR3 bases are TGCAGCGTTCGACAGGGGGCCGGTCAGCCCCAGCATTTT. It codes for CSVRQGAGQPQHF. The variable domain in full, with the rest retrieved from reference TRBV29-1 and TRBJ1-5, is SAVISQKPSRDICQRGTSLTIQCQVDSQVTMMFWYRQQPGQSLTLIATANQGSEATYESGFVIDKFPISRPNLTFSTLTVSNMSPEDSSIYLCSVRQGAGQPQHFGDGTRLSIL.

In its sample, this clonotype was seen a few times. The V and J genes are TRBV5-1 and TRBJ2-5, with D possibly called TRBD1 or TRBD2 (5 bases each). This CDR3 comprises 14 residues. CDR1 is SGHRS, CDR2 YFSETQ, per germline. V was trimmed by 1 base and J by 7 bases, leaving 14 bases between them. This chain's CDR3 is CASSLQGSDGTQYF. As DNA, the CDR3 is TGCGCCAGCAGCTTGCAGGGTAGCGACGGGACCCAGTACTTC.

V is TRBV28 and J is TRBJ2-7, with D possibly TRBD2 on 5 matching bases. CDR3 size: 15 residues. CDR1 and CDR2 (germline): MDHEN, SYDVKM. The V gene lost 5 bases and the J gene lost 4 bases, with 18 bases spanning the gap. CDR3 in DNA: TGTGCCAGCAGTCCGGACCTGGTGAGGAGGTACGAGCAGTACTTC. It specifies CASSPDLVRRYEQYF.

At least ten counts were recorded for this clonotype. V and J are TRBV4-3 and TRBJ2-1, with D unresolved. Germline CDR1 is LGHNA and CDR2 is YSLEER. V lost 5 bases to trimming and J lost 0 bases, with 14 bases between them. The CDR3 spans 16 residues. The CDR3 bases are TGCGCCAGCAGCGGCCTTGTCCTTAGCTCCTACAATGAGCAGTTCTTC. Amino acids: CASSGLVLSSYNEQFF.

The chain combines TRBV24-1 with TRBJ1-5; tentative D call: TRBD1 (5 bases). Germline V CDR1 and CDR2: KGHDR, SFDVKD. Trimming shortened V by 0 bases and J by 5 bases, and 7 bases separated the two germline ends. The CDR3 sequence is 14 residues long. The CDR3 DNA reads as TGTGCCACCAGTGATTTGGAAGGGGATCAGCCCCAGCATTTT. It yields the protein CATSDLEGDQPQHF.